This T cell receptor beta chain was captured in a study of cytomegalovirus exposure and HLA in healthy donors. Broader study findings: In vitro testing confirmed three CMV-associated chains as specific for CMV antigens. Roughly uniform sequencing depth across donors was assumed, possibly incorrectly. Other equally common chains were less clonally expanded than HLA-associated TCR beta chains, a later analysis showed.

The PCR was carried out with 60 Vbeta primers and 13 Jbeta primers. Only in-frame clones appear in the TCRdb table, and some are missing; sequencing was by immunoSEQ multiplex PCR. The data hold approximately 74,000 clones, with 78% observed a single time. Of note for this clone: Its specificity is not known.

The CDR3 is 15 residues long. Germline V gives CDR1 SGHTA, CDR2 FQGNSA. J was trimmed by 4 bases and V by 4 bases; bases with no gene match: 7. The material sequenced was PBMCs. The receptor comes from a man aged 35 to 55 in good health and CMV-seronegative. The chain combines TRBV7-2 with TRBJ2-5, with TRBD2 matching 9 bases. The CDR3 reads CASSSQSGRIETQYF. In nucleotides, the CDR3 is TGTGCCAGCAGCTCCCAAAGCGGGAGGATAGAGACCCAGTACTTC.